This record looks at one T cell receptor beta chain sequence and its context. This entry comes from a study of PD-L1 blockade in urothelial cancer. The CDR3 loop spans 15 amino acids. The germline CDR1 and CDR2 sequences are SGHRS and YFSETQ. Trimming cost V 7 bases and J 4 bases; bases outside gene matches: 9. Specified time point: pretreatment peripheral blood. This table comes from immunoSEQ multiplex PCR, and its TCRdb copy is limited to in-frame clones, with some not included. This table holds 30,000 to 40,000 clones, about 80% found once. The source is a man in his sixties with urothelial cancer. Specimen: PBMCs, collected around atezolizumab (anti-PD-L1) treatment. The chain combines TRBV5-1 with TRBJ2-1; 9 bases agree with TRBD2. The CDR3 spells CASGVLAGEYNEQFF. CDR3 DNA sequence: TGCGCCAGCGGGGTTTTAGCGGGGGAATACAATGAGCAGTTCTTC.